This TCR beta chain appears in the sequencing data of a study of blood T cell repertoires in COVID-19. Germline loops: CDR1 SNHLY, CDR2 FYNNEI. V lost 8 bases to trimming and J lost 5 bases; unmatched junction nucleotides: 12. CDR3 length equals 14 residues. In the study's own analysis: Amplified reference gene primers provided the basis for estimating nucleated cell counts. The table came from immunoSEQ multiplex PCR; TCRdb's copy has only in-frame clones and leaves some out. The DNA gave D and trimming, while V, J and clone size come from that table. The table includes tens of thousands of clones, roughly 80% detected once.

The TCR was taken from a human donor in a cohort sampled during active COVID-19. The sample consisted of peripheral blood. This chain links TRBV2 with TRBJ2-7, with 7 bases aligning to TRBD1. The CDR3 bases are TGTGCCAGCTATGCGCCGGGACAGACGAACGAGCAGTACTTC. It specifies CASYAPGQTNEQYF.